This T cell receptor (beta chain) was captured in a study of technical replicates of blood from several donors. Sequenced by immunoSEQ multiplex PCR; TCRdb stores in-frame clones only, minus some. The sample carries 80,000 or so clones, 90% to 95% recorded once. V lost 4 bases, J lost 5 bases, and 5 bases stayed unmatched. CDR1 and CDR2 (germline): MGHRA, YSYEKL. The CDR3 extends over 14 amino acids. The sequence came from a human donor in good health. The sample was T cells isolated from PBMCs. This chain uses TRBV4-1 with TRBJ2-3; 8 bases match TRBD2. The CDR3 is CASSLSGRGDTQYF. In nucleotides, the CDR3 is TGCGCCAGCAGCCTAAGCGGGAGAGGAGATACGCAGTATTTT.